This T cell receptor (beta chain) was sequenced in a study of CD8+ T cells in alopecia areata. Whole-study context: The study gave treated patients oral tofacitinib at 5 to 10 mg twice daily. Tofacitinib administration persisted for 6 to 18 months, succeeded by 6 months off drug. Findings of the study overall: Especially in alopecia totalis/universalis, lesional scalp showed greater clonality than normal scalp did.

Those with alopecia areata gave lesional scalp punch biopsies and peripheral blood. In this sample, this clone turned up a few times. Its matching antigen is unknown. Extracted RNA was reverse transcribed, and the resulting cDNA served as sequencing template. Measured with immunoSEQ multiplex PCR; TCRdb has only the in-frame clones, and not every one. The table has 150,000 or so clones, about 87% seen once. The germline gives CDR1 WNHNN, CDR2 SYGVQD (reference sequence). The CDR3 is 15 amino acids. V was clipped by 4 bases and J by 5 bases; unmatched bases: 4. This TCR came from a human donor with alopecia areata. The V gene is TRBV10-1, the J gene TRBJ2-3; TRBD2 matches at 12 bases. This specimen was CD8+ T cells sorted from blood, taken at week 0. CDR3 amino acids: CASSGLAGGRDTQYF. DNA of the CDR3: TGCGCCAGCAGTGGTCTAGCGGGGGGGAGAGATACGCAGTATTTT.